A single sample is the source of the 10 T cell receptor beta chains below, sequenced in a study of blood T cells in healthy people across ages (dated by TCRdb to between 2014 and 2017). Libraries were prepared through 5' RACE. Sequencing was performed on an Illumina HiSeq 2500. A second PCR of roughly 7 to 11 cycles was run with a J-beta primer mix and a sample-barcoded 5' primer. The public reads were run again by TCRdb, first through fastp at Q25 and then through MiXCR, and only productive beta chains were kept. Every distinct CDR3 protein forms one entry, paired with its most common genes and DNA. This sample gives roughly 1,700,000 distinct CDR3 sequences in total; about 28% of them show up just once. 7.7% of the sample is taken by the ten largest. Material for sequencing was blood. The receptors originated from a woman aged 25 to 39 in good health.

The chain recombines TRBV30 with TRBJ2-5, with 8 bases aligning to TRBD2. The J segment lost 6 bases and the V segment lost 3 bases, leaving 15 bases of the junction unmatched. The V gene's germline CDR1 is GTSNPN and CDR2 SVGIG (reference sequence). There are 16 residues in the CDR3. The CDR3 sequence is CAWRRVAGRAWKTQYF. The CDR3 coding sequence is TGTGCCTGGAGGAGGGTAGCCGGGAGGGCCTGGAAGACCCAGTACTTC.

This clonotype has just one count. One base away lies a much larger clone, so this may be a sequencing read error. The chain has TRBV7-9 and TRBJ2-4, with 9 bases fitting TRBD1. The DNA end lines up better with TRBJ2-7; the J call may be wrong. The CDR3 has 13 residues. From germline, CDR1 is SEHNR and CDR2 FQNEAQ (reference sequence). This CDR3 is CANSPRTGVEQYF. For the CDR3, the DNA is TGTGCCAACAGCCCCAGGACAGGGGTCGAGCAGTACTTC.

This clonotype occurred many times. The V and J genes are TRBV5-5 and TRBJ2-1; D gene uncertain. The V gene's germline CDR1 is SGHKS and CDR2 YYEKEE (reference sequence). V was clipped by 2 bases and J by 10 bases, with 13 bases between them. The CDR3 contains 13 residues. The CDR3 DNA sequence: TGTGCCAGCAGCTTACTGACGGACGGGGAGCAGTTCTTC. It translates to CASSLLTDGEQFF.

This clonotype has just a few counts. This chain uses TRBV28 with TRBJ1-2; D is undetermined. Germline V gene lookup returns CDR1 MDHEN and CDR2 SYDVKM. This CDR3 comprises 13 residues. V was clipped by 5 bases and J by 8 bases, with 15 bases between them. This CDR3 reads CASSPRRVGGYTF. CDR3 nucleotide sequence: TGTGCCAGCAGTCCTCGGAGGGTTGGAGGCTACACCTTC.

The sample holds many counts of this clonotype. The rearrangement joins TRBV9 to TRBJ1-2, with D unresolved. V was clipped by 4 bases and J by 4 bases, with 11 bases between them. The germline V gene has CDR1 SGDLS and CDR2 YYNGEE. The CDR3 loop spans 13 amino acids. CDR3 DNA: TGTGCCAGCAGCCCGGCGGAAGGCTATGGCTACACCTTC. This encodes CASSPAEGYGYTF.

This clonotype occurred many times. The chain combines TRBV19 with TRBJ2-1; 10 nucleotides line up with TRBD1. Trimming cost V 5 bases and J 4 bases; bases outside gene matches: 5. This CDR3 comprises 15 residues. Germline CDR1 reads LNHDA; CDR2 reads SQIVND (reference sequence). The CDR3 sequence: CASSQGTGVYNEQFF. DNA for the CDR3: TGTGCCAGTAGTCAGGGGACAGGGGTATACAATGAGCAGTTCTTC.

J is TRBJ1-1 and V is TRBV29-1; no clear D gene. Trimming pared 6 bases from V and 3 bases from J, leaving 17 bases between. CDR1 and CDR2 (germline): SQVTM, ANQGSEA. This CDR3 contains 14 residues. The CDR3 reads CSVCRGAGYTEAFF. CDR3 bases: TGCAGCGTATGTCGGGGAGCGGGGTACACTGAAGCTTTCTTT.

The chain recombines TRBV12-3 or TRBV12-4 with TRBJ1-6; 11 bases map to TRBD1. The ends lost 7 bases at V and 9 bases at J; junction bases unmatched: 5. The CDR3 is 14 amino acids. The CDR3 loop reads CASTPGQGGSPLHF. CDR3 nucleotide sequence: TGTGCCAGCACCCCGGGACAGGGGGGTTCACCCCTCCACTTT.

In this sample, this clonotype turned up a few times. The V call is TRBV2, the J call TRBJ1-2; 7 positions match TRBD1. The V segment lost 5 bases and the J segment 6 bases; nucleotides outside the gene matches: 9. The CDR3 loop spans 14 amino acids. The germline V gene encodes CDR1 SNHLY and CDR2 FYNNEI. CDR3 sequence reads: CASSRRLDRHGYTF. DNA for the CDR3: TGTGCCAGCAGTCGACGTCTGGACAGGCATGGCTACACCTTC. Full variable domain (outside the CDR3, taken from reference TRBV2 and TRBJ1-2): EPEVTQTPSHQVTQMGQEVILRCVPISNHLYFYWYRQILGQKVEFLVSFYNNEISEKSEIFDDQFSVERPDGSNFTLKIRSTKLEDSAMYFCASSRRLDRHGYTFGSGTRLTVV.

The chain has TRBV29-1 and TRBJ2-1, with unresolved D. The J call may be in error: the DNA end matches TRBJ2-7 better. CDR1 and CDR2 from the germline V gene are SQVTM and ANQGSEA. CDR3 length equals 13 residues. CDR3 DNA: TGCAGCGTTACAGCCCGCTCCTACAATGAGCAGTACTTC. Its translation: CSVTARSYNEQYF.